Here is one T cell receptor beta chain with its context. Its antigen is unknown. This sample is part of a study of cytomegalovirus exposure and HLA in healthy donors. PCR primers comprised 60 Vbeta and 13 Jbeta primers. Data came from immunoSEQ multiplex PCR; TCRdb stores just in-frame clones and leaves some out. The profile shows under 200,000 clones, approximately 59% of them singletons. Germline loops: CDR1 SGHDN, CDR2 FVKESK. Trimming at V came to 4 bases and at J to 3 bases, leaving 5 bases not matched to a gene. CDR3 length equals 15 residues. Study-level findings and limits: Presence/absence analyses took donor sequencing depth as roughly uniform. The study had only CMV serostatus as immune exposure information. In a later analysis, a missense DCLRE1C variant was linked to TCR beta V- and J-gene trimming.

This receptor was obtained from a man aged 35 to 55 in good health and CMV-seronegative. The sequenced material came from PBMCs. This rearrangement joins TRBV14 to TRBJ2-2; 7 positions agree with TRBD1. The CDR3 sequence: CASSLRQGDTGELFF. The CDR3 DNA is TGTGCCAGCAGCCTCCGACAGGGTGACACCGGGGAGCTGTTTTTT.